The rows below give T cell receptor beta chains drawn from one sample of a study of shared clonotypes between healthy human individuals. TCRdb keeps only in-frame clones here, not all; method: immunoSEQ multiplex PCR. The sample consists of around 640,000 clones, 96% of them appearing once. Sequences were obtained from naive CD8+ T cells sorted from blood. These receptors were taken from a woman in her 30s in good health. Both conserved end residues are part of each CDR3. The D gene is left open where the match is weak. Only part of the rows carry a size: once, few, many, or a class if the clone is expanded.

size: NA
J: TRBJ2-7
D: NA
V: TRBV9
DNA: TGTGCCAGCAGCGTAGAGGCAGGGTTCCACGAGCAGTACTTC
CDR3: CASSVEAGFHEQYF

size: NA
J: TRBJ2-7
D: NA
V: TRBV28
DNA: TGTGCCAGCAGTTTAACCGGGAGCTCCTACGAGCAGTACTTC
CDR3: CASSLTGSSYEQYF

size: NA
J: TRBJ2-3
D: NA
V: TRBV13
DNA: TGTGCCAGCAGCGGACACCTCACTAGCACAGATACGCAGTATTTT
CDR3: CASSGHLTSTDTQYF

size: NA
J: TRBJ2-3
D: TRBD2
V: TRBV13
DNA: TGTGCCAGCAGCTTGGGACTAGCGGGAACAGATACGCAGTATTTT
CDR3: CASSLGLAGTDTQYF

size: NA
J: TRBJ1-5
D: NA
V: TRBV6-1
DNA: TGTGCCAGCAGTGAAAATCAGCCCCAGCATTTT
CDR3: CASSENQPQHF

size: NA
J: TRBJ2-3
D: NA
V: TRBV19
DNA: TGTGCCAGTAGAGGGACAAGGGCTAGCGGCACAGATACGCAGTATTTT
CDR3: CASRGTRASGTDTQYF

size: NA
J: TRBJ2-2
D: NA
V: TRBV28
DNA: TGTGCCAGCAGTACTACGGGTCACACCGGGGAGCTGTTTTTT
CDR3: CASSTTGHTGELFF

size: NA
J: TRBJ2-3
D: NA
V: TRBV6-1
DNA: TGTGCCAGCAGTGAAGCGCGGCAGGTAGTTTGGGCGGATACGCAGTATTTT
CDR3: CASSEARQVVWADTQYF

size: NA
J: TRBJ2-7
D: TRBD1
V: TRBV11-2
DNA: TGTGCCAGCAGCTATCCTGACAGGGTCGAGCAGTACTTC
CDR3: CASSYPDRVEQYF

size: NA
J: TRBJ2-2
D: NA
V: TRBV10-2
DNA: TGCGCCAGCGAAGCGTACACCGGGGAGCTGTTTTTT
CDR3: CASEAYTGELFF

size: NA
J: TRBJ2-7
D: TRBD2
V: TRBV4-1
DNA: TGCGCCAGCAGCCTTGGGACTAGCGGGAGGTACGAGCAGTACTTC
CDR3: CASSLGTSGRYEQYF

size: NA
J: TRBJ2-5
D: TRBD2
V: TRBV4-2
DNA: TGTGCCAGCAGCCAAGATTTTATGGGACTAGCAGTTGAAGAGACCCAGTACTTC
CDR3: CASSQDFMGLAVEETQYF

size: NA
J: TRBJ1-2
D: NA
V: TRBV28
DNA: TGTGCCAGCAGTTTACTCGTCGACGGGACCACGAGGGTTGGCTACACCTTC
CDR3: CASSLLVDGTTRVGYTF

size: once
J: TRBJ1-1
D: NA
V: TRBV2
DNA: TGTGCCAGCAGTCTCGGACAGCTGAACACTGAAGCTTTCTTT
CDR3: CASSLGQLNTEAFF

size: NA
J: TRBJ2-5
D: TRBD2
V: TRBV28
DNA: TGTGCCAGCAGTCGACTAGCGGAAGAGACCCAGTACTTC
CDR3: CASSRLAEETQYF

size: NA
J: TRBJ2-7
D: NA
V: TRBV5-6
DNA: TGTGCCAGCAGCTCCTGGACTAATGGGGCGCAGTACTTC
CDR3: CASSSWTNGAQYF

size: NA
J: TRBJ1-1
D: TRBD1
V: TRBV2
DNA: TGTGCCAGCGGGGCGACAGGGTACACTGAAGCTTTCTTT
CDR3: CASGATGYTEAFF

size: NA
J: TRBJ2-7
D: NA
V: TRBV9
DNA: TGTGCCAGCAGCGCATCCGGGACGGCGATGTCCTACGAGCAGTACTTC
CDR3: CASSASGTAMSYEQYF

size: once
J: TRBJ2-6
D: NA
V: TRBV2
DNA: TGTGCCAGCAGTGTCTCCATAAGCTCTGGGGCCAACGTCCTGACTTTC
CDR3: CASSVSISSGANVLTF

size: NA
J: TRBJ1-2
D: TRBD1
V: TRBV11-2
DNA: TGTGCCAGCAGCTTTAAGGGGACAGGGTGGTACACCTTC
CDR3: CASSFKGTGWYTF

size: NA
J: TRBJ2-1
D: NA
V: TRBV4-2
DNA: TGTGCCAGCAGTCAAACGTCAGGGGTGGGCAATGAGCAGTTCTTC
CDR3: CASSQTSGVGNEQFF

size: few
J: TRBJ2-2
D: TRBD1
V: TRBV5-4
DNA: TGTGCCAGCAGGTCCCAAGGGGGCGCAGGGACCGGGGAGCTGTTTTTT
CDR3: CASRSQGGAGTGELFF

size: once
J: TRBJ2-2
D: NA
V: TRBV23-1
DNA: TGCGCCAGCAGTCAATCTTGGGGGAGGGAGCTGTTTTTT
CDR3: CASSQSWGRELFF

size: NA
J: TRBJ2-1
D: NA
V: TRBV28
DNA: TGTGCCAGCATTCAAGGGACAAGCTACAATGAGCAGTTCTTC
CDR3: CASIQGTSYNEQFF

size: NA
J: TRBJ2-2
D: TRBD2
V: TRBV9
DNA: TGTGCCAGCAGCGTTGGCGGGAGGAACACCGGGGAGCTGTTTTTT
CDR3: CASSVGGRNTGELFF

size: NA
J: TRBJ1-5
D: TRBD1
V: TRBV6-1
DNA: TGTGCCAGCAGAGAAACAGGGGGGGGCAATCAGCCCCAGCATTTT
CDR3: CASRETGGGNQPQHF

size: NA
J: TRBJ2-7
D: NA
V: TRBV19
DNA: TGTGCCAGTAGTATCCAACCCCTATCCTACGAGCAGTACTTC
CDR3: CASSIQPLSYEQYF

size: NA
J: TRBJ1-1
D: NA
V: TRBV27
DNA: TGTGCCAGCAGTTTATCACAGGGCACTGAAGCTTTCTTT
CDR3: CASSLSQGTEAFF

size: once
J: TRBJ2-6
D: TRBD1
V: TRBV2
DNA: TGTGCCAGCAGTGAGACAGGGGCAAGCTCTGGGGCCAACGTCCTGACTTTC
CDR3: CASSETGASSGANVLTF

size: NA
J: TRBJ2-3
D: TRBD2
V: TRBV13
DNA: TGTGCCAGCAGCCCGGGACTAGCGGGAATTTTCCACTACACAGATACGCAGTATTTT
CDR3: CASSPGLAGIFHYTDTQYF

size: NA
J: TRBJ1-5
D: NA
V: TRBV4-1
DNA: TGCGCCAGCAGCCGGAAGGGTGGCAGGAGGGGAAATCAGCCCCAGCATTTT
CDR3: CASSRKGGRRGNQPQHF

size: NA
J: TRBJ2-1
D: TRBD2
V: TRBV13
DNA: TGTGCCAGCATGGTGGCGGGAGGGGATGAGCAGTTCTTC
CDR3: CASMVAGGDEQFF

size: NA
J: TRBJ1-2
D: TRBD1
V: TRBV2
DNA: TGTGCCAGCCTGGACAGGGTCTATGGCTACACCTTC
CDR3: CASLDRVYGYTF

size: NA
J: TRBJ2-7
D: TRBD1
V: TRBV10-3
DNA: TGTGCCATCAGTGAGACAGGGGGGTACGAGCAGTACTTC
CDR3: CAISETGGYEQYF

size: NA
J: TRBJ2-7
D: TRBD1
V: TRBV7-9
DNA: TGTGCCAGCAGCCAGGGACAGGGGGCCGCGTACGAGCAGTACTTC
CDR3: CASSQGQGAAYEQYF

size: NA
J: TRBJ2-7
D: NA
V: TRBV2
DNA: TGTGCCAGCAGTGAAGAGGGGCCCCTCTACGAGCAGTACTTC
CDR3: CASSEEGPLYEQYF

size: once
J: TRBJ2-1
D: TRBD1
V: TRBV27
DNA: TGTGCCAGCAGCTATCTCGACAGGGGAGGTTTAAATGAGCAGTTCTTC
CDR3: CASSYLDRGGLNEQFF

size: NA
J: TRBJ1-2
D: NA
V: TRBV4-1
DNA: TGCGCCAGCAGCCAGACGGGTCTTAACTATGGCTACACCTTC
CDR3: CASSQTGLNYGYTF

size: NA
J: TRBJ1-1
D: NA
V: TRBV7-9
DNA: TGTGCCAGCAGCTTAGGGTCCGAGGAAGCTTTCTTT
CDR3: CASSLGSEEAFF

size: NA
J: TRBJ2-3
D: TRBD2
V: TRBV4-1
DNA: TGCGCCAGCAGCCAAGAAGGAGCGGGAGGGTTCACAGATACGCAGTATTTT
CDR3: CASSQEGAGGFTDTQYF

size: NA
J: TRBJ1-2
D: NA
V: TRBV5-4
DNA: TGTGCCAGCAGCTTGGAAGGGAGCGGGCGAGGCTACACCTTC
CDR3: CASSLEGSGRGYTF

size: NA
J: TRBJ1-2
D: NA
V: TRBV2
DNA: TGTGCCAGCAGTGACGGACCACAGAATGGCTACACCTTC
CDR3: CASSDGPQNGYTF

size: NA
J: TRBJ1-2
D: TRBD1
V: TRBV11-2
DNA: TGTGCCAGCAGCCAAGGGACAGGGAAGGACTATGGCTACACCTTC
CDR3: CASSQGTGKDYGYTF

size: once
J: TRBJ2-2
D: NA
V: TRBV7-6
DNA: TGTGCCAGCAGCTTACCCGATCGACCTGGGGAGCTGTTTTTT
CDR3: CASSLPDRPGELFF

size: NA
J: TRBJ1-4
D: TRBD1
V: TRBV28
DNA: TGTGCCACCGGGGGACAGGGTTGGGATGAAAAACTGTTTTTT
CDR3: CATGGQGWDEKLFF

size: NA
J: TRBJ1-1
D: TRBD1
V: TRBV4-1
DNA: TGCGCCAGCAGCCATCTCAGGGGGGGTGAAGCTTTCTTT
CDR3: CASSHLRGGEAFF